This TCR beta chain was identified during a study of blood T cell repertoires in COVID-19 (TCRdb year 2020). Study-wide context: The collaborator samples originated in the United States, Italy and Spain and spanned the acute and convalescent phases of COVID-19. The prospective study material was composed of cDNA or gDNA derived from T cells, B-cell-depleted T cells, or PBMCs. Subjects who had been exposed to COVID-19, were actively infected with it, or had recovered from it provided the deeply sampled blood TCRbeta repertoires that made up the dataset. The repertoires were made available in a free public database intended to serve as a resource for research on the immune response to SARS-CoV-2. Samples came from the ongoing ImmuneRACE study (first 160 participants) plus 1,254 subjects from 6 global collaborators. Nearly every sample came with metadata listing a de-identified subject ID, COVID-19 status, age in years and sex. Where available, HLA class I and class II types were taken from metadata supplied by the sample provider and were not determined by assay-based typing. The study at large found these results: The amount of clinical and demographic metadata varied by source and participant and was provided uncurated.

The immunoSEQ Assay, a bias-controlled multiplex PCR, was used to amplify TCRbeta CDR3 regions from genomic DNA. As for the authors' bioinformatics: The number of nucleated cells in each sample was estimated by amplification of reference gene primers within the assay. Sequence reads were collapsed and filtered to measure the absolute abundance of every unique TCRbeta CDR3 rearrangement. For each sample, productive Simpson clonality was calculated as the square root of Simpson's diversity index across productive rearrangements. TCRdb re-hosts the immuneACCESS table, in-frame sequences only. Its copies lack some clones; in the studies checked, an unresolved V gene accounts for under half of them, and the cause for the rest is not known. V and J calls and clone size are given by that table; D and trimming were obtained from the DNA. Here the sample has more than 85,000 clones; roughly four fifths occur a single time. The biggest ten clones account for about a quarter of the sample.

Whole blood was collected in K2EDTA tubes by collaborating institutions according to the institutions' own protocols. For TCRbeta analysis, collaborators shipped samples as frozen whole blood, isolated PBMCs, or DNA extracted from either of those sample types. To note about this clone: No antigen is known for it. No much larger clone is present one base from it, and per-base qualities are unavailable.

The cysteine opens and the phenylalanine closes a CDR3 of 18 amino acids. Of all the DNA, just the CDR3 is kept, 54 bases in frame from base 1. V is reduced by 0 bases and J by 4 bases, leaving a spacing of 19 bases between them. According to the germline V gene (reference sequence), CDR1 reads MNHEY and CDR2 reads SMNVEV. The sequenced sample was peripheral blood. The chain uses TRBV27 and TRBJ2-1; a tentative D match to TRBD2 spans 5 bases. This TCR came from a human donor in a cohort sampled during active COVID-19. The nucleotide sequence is TGTGCCAGCAGTTTATCAGAGGGCCCCCGAATAAATTACAATGAGCAGTTCTTC. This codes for CASSLSEGPRINYNEQFF.